This T cell receptor beta chain was profiled in a study of T cells in Graves' hyperthyroidism and ophthalmopathy. General observations from the study: A median around 5.9 months before onset, the model predicted ophthalmopathy. A model of 13 V-J features distinguished ophthalmopathy from stable hyperthyroidism.

This clonotype has a count of ten or more. Its antigen remains unknown. CDR3 length: 13 amino acids. Looked up from germline, CDR1 is KGHSH and CDR2 is LQKENI. Trimming cost V 3 bases and J 7 bases, with 11 bases left between them. Amplification yielded TCR beta CDR3 regions, with RNA transcripts as the source. A first-round RT-PCR of the TCR CDR3 used the HTBI primer set. TCRdb redid the calling of the multiplex PCR reads with MiXCR, one entry per CDR3 protein. The table records about 350,000 distinct CDR3 sequences, over 11% of them present only once. The chain joins TRBV18 to TRBJ2-3; a possible D gene is TRBD1 (6 bases). Input material: blood. This receptor was identified in a woman aged 25 to 39 with Graves' hyperthyroidism. The DNA for the CDR3 is TGTGCCAGCTCACCGGGGGCCCAGAATACGCAGTATTTT. Translation: CASSPGAQNTQYF.